A selection of T cell receptor beta chains follows, all from one sample in a study of T cell responses to AZD1222 COVID-19 vaccine. Sequenced by immunoSEQ multiplex PCR; TCRdb stores in-frame clones only, minus some. The table has over 50,000 clones, approximately 85% seen once. Specimen: peripheral blood, collected 28 days after the second AZD1222 dose. The receptors were sampled from an adult who received the AZD1222 COVID-19 vaccine. CDR3s include the opening cysteine and the closing phenylalanine or tryptophan. The D gene is left open where the match is weak. Size is omitted from some rows. Given values are once, few, many or a class for expanded clones.

>NA|TRBD2|TRBV19|TRBJ2-2
CATRARREAGELFF
TGTGCCACAAGGGCCCGGCGGGAGGCCGGGGAGCTGTTTTTT
>once|TRBD1|TRBV10-2|TRBJ2-3
CASSERGQIRYSTDTQYF
TGCGCCAGCAGTGAGCGGGGACAGATACGTTATAGCACAGATACGCAGTATTTT
>few|NA|TRBV6-5|TRBJ2-1
CASSYSLDPGHEQFF
TGTGCCAGCAGTTACTCCTTGGACCCTGGCCATGAGCAGTTCTTC
>NA|NA|TRBV5-5|TRBJ1-2
CASSRQEYGYTF
TGTGCCAGCAGCCGACAGGAGTATGGCTACACCTTC
>once|TRBD1|TRBV4-3|TRBJ1-1
CASSQGYRGGTEAFF
TGCGCCAGCAGCCAAGGCTACAGGGGCGGCACTGAAGCTTTCTTT
>NA|NA|TRBV11-2|TRBJ2-7
CASSSPGTASGFYEQYF
TGTGCCAGCAGTTCCCCCGGGACGGCCTCGGGGTTCTACGAGCAGTACTTC
>few|NA|TRBV28|TRBJ1-2
CASSLWAESYGYTF
TGTGCCAGCAGTTTATGGGCGGAAAGCTATGGCTACACCTTC
>NA|NA|TRBV6-5|TRBJ1-2
CASSFLGYGYTF
TGTGCCAGCAGTTTTTTGGGCTATGGCTACACCTTC
>NA|NA|TRBV11-1|TRBJ2-7
CASSLTFSYEQYF
TGTGCCAGCAGCCTAACCTTTTCCTACGAGCAGTACTTC
>NA|NA|TRBV4-2|TRBJ1-1
CASSQDPGREAFF
TGTGCCAGCAGCCAGGACCCCGGCCGTGAAGCTTTCTTT
>NA|NA|TRBV3-1/TRBV3-2|TRBJ2-6
CASSLSVREITSGANVLTF
TGTGCCAGCAGCCTCTCCGTTAGGGAAATAACCTCTGGGGCCAACGTCCTGACTTTC
>NA|NA|TRBV2|TRBJ2-5
CASSVTAEKETQYF
TGTGCCAGCAGTGTAACGGCAGAGAAAGAGACCCAGTACTTC
>NA|NA|TRBV27|TRBJ2-3
CASSLRSRGSSSTDTQYF
TGTGCCAGCAGTTTAAGGTCTAGGGGTAGCAGCAGCACAGATACGCAGTATTTT
>NA|NA|TRBV3-1/TRBV3-2|TRBJ2-7
CASSHGSQYEQYF
TGTGCCAGCAGCCATGGCAGCCAATACGAGCAGTACTTC
>NA|TRBD1|TRBV9|TRBJ2-1
CASSTRQGVDEQFF
TGTGCCAGCAGCACCAGACAGGGAGTCGATGAGCAGTTCTTC
>NA|NA|TRBV19|TRBJ2-1
CASRRGGGVYNEQFF
TGTGCCAGCAGGCGGGGAGGAGGCGTTTACAATGAGCAGTTCTTC
>once|NA|TRBV19|TRBJ1-3
CASQTDISGNTIYF
TGTGCCAGTCAGACAGACATCTCTGGAAACACCATATATTTT
>NA|NA|TRBV28|TRBJ2-3
CASSLSTDTQYF
TGTGCCAGCAGCCTTAGCACAGATACGCAGTATTTT
>NA|NA|TRBV9|TRBJ1-5
CASSGRGNQPQHF
TGTGCCAGCAGCGGGAGGGGGAATCAGCCCCAGCATTTT
>NA|TRBD2|TRBV2|TRBJ2-7
CASSETSGSFPYF
TGTGCCAGCAGTGAAACTAGCGGGAGCTTTCCGTACTTC
>NA|TRBD2|TRBV20-1|TRBJ2-1
CSASRLAGVGSYNEQFF
TGCAGTGCTAGTAGGCTAGCGGGAGTTGGATCCTACAATGAGCAGTTCTTC
>once|TRBD2|TRBV6-2/TRBV6-3|TRBJ2-1
CASSYGPGLAGAPFF
TGTGCCAGCAGTTACGGCCCGGGACTAGCGGGAGCACCGTTCTTC
>NA|NA|TRBV18|TRBJ2-5
CASSFRDKETQYF
TGTGCCAGCTCATTCCGGGACAAAGAGACCCAGTACTTC
>NA|TRBD1|TRBV6-6|TRBJ2-6
CASSWDRSSGANVLTF
TGTGCCAGCAGTTGGGACAGATCCTCTGGGGCCAACGTCCTGACTTTC
>NA|NA|TRBV28|TRBJ1-1
CASSSPGGYTEAFF
TGTGCCAGCAGTTCCCCGGGCGGATACACTGAAGCTTTCTTT
>NA|NA|TRBV15|TRBJ1-5
CATSRDPTGSQPQHF
TGTGCCACCAGCAGAGATCCCACAGGATCTCAGCCCCAGCATTTT
>few|NA|TRBV9|TRBJ2-2
CASSVATGVRGTGELFF
TGTGCCAGCAGCGTAGCTACTGGTGTGAGGGGTACCGGGGAGCTGTTTTTT
>NA|TRBD1|TRBV28|TRBJ1-5
CASSTQGQGIRQPQHF
TGTGCCAGCAGTACCCAGGGACAGGGGATTCGGCAGCCCCAGCATTTT
>NA|NA|TRBV27|TRBJ2-1
CASSFNPAHNEQFF
TGTGCCAGCAGTTTTAACCCGGCCCACAATGAGCAGTTCTTC
>NA|NA|TRBV3-1/TRBV3-2|TRBJ1-1
CASSPFPDKLNTEAFF
TGTGCCAGCAGCCCCTTCCCCGACAAATTGAACACTGAAGCTTTCTTT
>NA|TRBD2|TRBV12-5|TRBJ2-2
CASSPGLAGNTRTGELFF
TGTGCTAGCTCGCCGGGACTAGCGGGAAATACGAGGACCGGGGAGCTGTTTTTT
>NA|NA|TRBV7-2|TRBJ2-7
CASSYRAGIYEQYF
TGTGCCAGCAGCTACCGCGCAGGGATCTACGAGCAGTACTTC
>NA|NA|TRBV6-2/TRBV6-3|TRBJ1-5
CASSYSGVLEQPQHF
TGTGCCAGCAGTTACTCGGGGGTTTTAGAACAGCCCCAGCATTTT
>few|NA|TRBV27|TRBJ1-5
CASRGAGYHSNQPQHF
TGTGCCAGCAGGGGGGCGGGGTACCATAGCAATCAGCCCCAGCATTTT
>NA|NA|TRBV7-2|TRBJ2-2
CASSLVTENTGELFF
TGTGCCAGCAGCTTAGTAACCGAGAACACCGGGGAGCTGTTTTTT
>NA|NA|TRBV7-3|TRBJ2-1
CASSSSGRSSSYNEQFF
TGTGCCAGCAGCTCATCCGGTAGGTCGAGCTCCTACAATGAGCAGTTCTTC
>once|TRBD2|TRBV10-3|TRBJ2-1
CAISESRTSNEQFF
TGTGCCATCAGTGAGTCGCGGACTAGCAATGAGCAGTTCTTC
>NA|NA|TRBV6-1|TRBJ2-3
CASSDRGGHMDTQYF
TGTGCCAGCAGTGACAGGGGAGGCCACATGGATACGCAGTATTTT
>NA|TRBD2|TRBV18|TRBJ2-1
CASSPPIAGGSYNEQFF
TGTGCCAGCTCACCACCCATAGCGGGAGGGTCCTACAATGAGCAGTTCTTC
>NA|TRBD2|TRBV7-2|TRBJ2-5
CASSLGRGAGERAQYF
TGTGCCAGCAGCCTAGGGAGGGGAGCGGGAGAAAGGGCTCAGTACTTC
>NA|NA|TRBV5-1|TRBJ2-2
CASSLAGENTGELFF
TGCGCCAGCAGCTTGGCAGGGGAGAACACCGGGGAGCTGTTTTTT
>NA|TRBD1|TRBV7-3|TRBJ2-5
CASSLRPADRGETQYF
TGTGCCAGCAGCTTAAGACCCGCGGACAGGGGCGAGACCCAGTACTTC
>NA|NA|TRBV12-3/TRBV12-4|TRBJ2-3
CASSSWGTDTQYF
TGTGCCAGCAGTTCCTGGGGGACGGATACGCAGTATTTT
>once|NA|TRBV27|TRBJ2-1
CASSVESSYNEQFF
TGTGCCAGCAGTGTTGAGAGCTCCTACAATGAGCAGTTCTTC
>NA|NA|TRBV6-2/TRBV6-3|TRBJ2-7
CASSYFVNEQYF
TGTGCCAGCAGTTATTTTGTCAACGAGCAGTACTTC
>NA|NA|TRBV7-9|TRBJ1-2
CASSLASGNYGYTF
TGTGCCAGCAGCTTAGCTTCGGGGAACTATGGCTACACCTTC
>NA|TRBD1|TRBV7-2|TRBJ2-7
CASSPGGRYEQYF
TGTGCCAGCAGCCCAGGGGGCAGGTACGAGCAGTACTTC
>NA|TRBD1|TRBV28|TRBJ2-3
CASRGQGTDTQYF
TGTGCCAGCAGGGGACAGGGGACAGATACGCAGTATTTT
>NA|NA|TRBV25-1|TRBJ2-1
CASSGGGPSYNEQFF
TGTGCCAGCAGTGGCGGTGGGCCCTCCTACAATGAGCAGTTCTTC
>NA|TRBD2|TRBV9|TRBJ2-7
CASSLAGGPVGEQYF
TGTGCCAGCAGCCTAGCGGGAGGGCCGGTCGGCGAGCAGTACTTC
>NA|NA|TRBV7-2|TRBJ1-5
CAVHAGGSNQPQHF
TGTGCCGTTCACGCGGGGGGAAGCAATCAGCCCCAGCATTTT
>few|NA|TRBV6-5|TRBJ2-7
CASSPALQSYEQYF
TGTGCCAGCAGTCCCGCCCTTCAGTCCTACGAGCAGTACTTC
>NA|NA|TRBV6-2/TRBV6-3|TRBJ2-4
CASSPLDKNIQYF
TGTGCCAGCAGCCCCCTGGACAAAAACATTCAGTACTTC
>NA|TRBD2|TRBV30|TRBJ2-7
CAWNYRGGVQYF
TGTGCCTGGAACTACCGTGGGGGGGTTCAGTACTTC
>NA|TRBD1|TRBV10-3|TRBJ2-7
CAISELRTGAYEQYF
TGTGCCATCAGTGAGCTCCGGACAGGGGCCTACGAGCAGTACTTC